This TCR beta chain was sequenced in a study of control samples from healthy donors and cancer patients. Clones were read by immunoSEQ multiplex PCR, and TCRdb kept only the in-frame ones, dropping some. This table has approximately 150,000 clones, 94% appearing once. The receptor was isolated from a woman between 18 and 30 years old in good health. Sequenced sample: blood.

In DNA, the CDR3 is TGTGCCAGCAGTGAAGCGGGGACCTGGCCGTACTTC. Protein sequence: CASSEAGTWPYF. The chain links TRBV6-1 to TRBJ2-4; either TRBD1 or TRBD2 may supply D (5 bases each). Between the trimmed V and J ends, which lost 0 bases and 15 bases, there was a span of 12 bases. The CDR3 runs 12 residues. Germline assignment: CDR1 MNHNS and CDR2 SASEGT.